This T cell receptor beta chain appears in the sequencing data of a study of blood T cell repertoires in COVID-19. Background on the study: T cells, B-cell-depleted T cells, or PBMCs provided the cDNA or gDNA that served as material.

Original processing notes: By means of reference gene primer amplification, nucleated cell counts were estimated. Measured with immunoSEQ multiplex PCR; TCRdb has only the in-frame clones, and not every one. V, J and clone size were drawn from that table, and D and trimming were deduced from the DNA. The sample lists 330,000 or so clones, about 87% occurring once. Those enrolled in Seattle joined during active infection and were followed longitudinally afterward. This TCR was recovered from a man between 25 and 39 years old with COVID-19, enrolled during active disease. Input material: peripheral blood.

The CDR3 protein is CASSPIGTLIGELFF. Here the CDR3 DNA reads TGTGCCAGCAGCCCGATCGGGACACTAATCGGGGAGCTGTTTTTT. This rearrangement joins TRBV9 to TRBJ2-2; TRBD1 might be the D (6 bases). The CDR3 consists of 15 residues. Germline V gives CDR1 SGDLS, CDR2 YYNGEE. The V end lost 4 bases, the J end lost 7 bases, and 17 bases lay between the germline ends.